A single sample is the source of the 9 T cell receptor beta chains below, sequenced in a study of blood T cell repertoires in COVID-19. Sequenced by immunoSEQ multiplex PCR; TCRdb stores in-frame clones only, minus some. Of about 250,000 clones listed, 88% were seen once; the top ten hold roughly 6%. Sequencing was performed on peripheral blood. These receptors all stem from a woman in her twenties or thirties with COVID-19, enrolled during active disease.

This chain connects TRBV7-2 to TRBJ2-3; tentatively, D is TRBD1 (5 bases). Germline CDR1 reads SGHTA; CDR2 reads FQGNSA. This CDR3 is built from 15 residues. Trimming left V 5 bases short and J 2 bases short, with 14 bases between. The CDR3 reads CASSPLGAHTDTQYF. As DNA, the CDR3 is TGTGCCAGCAGCCCCCTAGGGGCCCACACAGATACGCAGTATTTT.

The chain uses TRBV11-2 and TRBJ2-1; TRBD1 is a possible D gene (7 bases). V gave up 5 bases and J gave up 4 bases, with 18 bases separating them. The CDR3 has 16 amino acids. CDR1 and CDR2 from the germline V gene are SGHAT and FQNNGV. CDR3 in DNA: TGTGCCAGCAGCCTCCGGCGGGACAGAGTTTACAATGAGCAGTTCTTC. The encoded protein is CASSLRRDRVYNEQFF.

The chain links TRBV7-2 to TRBJ2-5, with 7 bases lining up with TRBD1. The CDR3 is 14 amino acids. The germline gives CDR1 SGHTA, CDR2 FQGNSA. J was trimmed by 1 base and V by 5 bases; bases with no gene match: 4. CDR3 residues: CASSQTGPQETQYF. The CDR3, as DNA: TGTGCCAGCAGCCAGACAGGGCCCCAAGAGACCCAGTACTTC.

The chain combines TRBV4-3 with TRBJ2-1; D might be TRBD2 (5 bases). Germline CDR1 reads LGHNA; CDR2 reads YSLEER. This CDR3 has 17 amino acids. With 0 bases removed from V and 7 bases from J, the gap between germline ends came to 19 bases. The CDR3 loop reads CASSQEFGGLQGNEQFF. The CDR3 DNA reads TGCGCCAGCAGCCAAGAATTTGGCGGACTTCAAGGGAATGAGCAGTTCTTC.

The chain links TRBV7-9 to TRBJ2-2; 7 nucleotides align to TRBD2. Germline V gene sequence: CDR1 SEHNR, CDR2 FQNEAQ (reference sequence). The junction had 8 bases not matched to a gene; V was cut back by 6 bases and J by 1 base. The CDR3 loop spans 16 amino acids. The CDR3: CASSPETSLNTGELFF. CDR3 DNA sequence: TGTGCCAGCAGTCCCGAGACTAGCCTGAACACCGGGGAGCTGTTTTTT.

This chain uses TRBV21-1 with TRBJ2-7; the table's D gene call, TRBD2, was not cross checked with the DNA. TRBV21-1 is listed as a pseudogene. The CDR3 contains 19 residues. CDR3 nucleotides: TGTGCCAGCAGCAAAAAGGGACTAAACCCCGCGAAAGGAGGTCACGAGCAGTACGTC. As protein: CASSKKGLNPAKGGHEQYV.

This chain joins TRBV11-3 and TRBJ2-7; 8 bases are shared with TRBD2. The CDR3 covers 15 residues. Germline CDR1 and CDR2: SGHNT and YENEEA. V trimming: 5 bases; J trimming: 2 bases; junction bases outside the gene matches: 8. In nucleotides, the CDR3 is TGTGCCAGCAGCCCCGGAGGAGCGGGAGCCTACGAGCAGTACGTC. Translated: CASSPGGAGAYEQYV.

CDR3 nucleotide sequence: TGTGCCACCAGCACGACCAGGTACTCTGGGGCCAACGTCCTGACTTTC. This codes for CATSTTRYSGANVLTF. The V gene is TRBV15, the J gene TRBJ2-6; D gene unclear. The germline V gene has CDR1 LNHNV and CDR2 YYDKDF (reference sequence). Trimming pared 4 bases from V and 0 bases from J, leaving 10 bases between. This CDR3 is built from 16 residues. The whole variable domain, remainder taken from reference TRBV15 and TRBJ2-6, is DAMVIQNPRYQVTQFGKPVTLSCSQTLNHNVMYWYQQKSSQAPKLLFHYYDKDFNNEADTPDNFQSRRPNTSFCFLDIRSPGLGDTAMYLCATSTTRYSGANVLTFGAGSRLTVL.

The genes are TRBV7-2 and TRBJ1-2; 7 nucleotides match TRBD1. The CDR3 covers 16 residues. The ends lost 1 base at V and 4 bases at J; junction bases unmatched: 9. Per the germline V gene, CDR1 is SGHTA and CDR2 is FQGNSA. The CDR3: CASSLGSSGTVYGYTF. CDR3 in DNA: TGTGCCAGCAGCTTAGGGAGCTCCGGGACAGTCTATGGCTACACCTTC. The entire variable domain, with the rest obtained from reference TRBV7-2 and TRBJ1-2, is as follows: GAGVSQSPSNKVTEKGKDVELRCDPISGHTALYWYRQSLGQGLEFLIYFQGNSAPDKSGLPSDRFSAERTGGSVSTLTIQRTQQEDSAVYLCASSLGSSGTVYGYTFGSGTRLTVV.